One and the same sample provided the 6 T cell receptor beta chains below, sequenced in a study of blood T cell repertoires in COVID-19. Here immunoSEQ multiplex PCR was the method, and the copy in TCRdb shows in-frame clones only, minus some. The profile shows tens of thousands of clones, about 86% of them singletons. The sequenced sample was peripheral blood. These receptors all come from a woman aged 80 or over in a cohort sampled during active or convalescent COVID-19.

The gene calls are TRBV9 and TRBJ2-1; 11 nucleotides agree with TRBD2. J lost 3 bases, V lost 3 bases, and 8 bases had no gene match. This CDR3 is built from 17 residues. CDR1 is SGDLS, CDR2 YYNGEE, per germline. CDR3 nucleotide sequence: TGTGCCAGCAGCGAGACCGGGACTAGCGGATTCTACAATGAGCAGTTCTTC. Translation: CASSETGTSGFYNEQFF. Filled out from reference TRBV9 and TRBJ2-1, the complete variable domain reads DSGVTQTPKHLITATGQRVTLRCSPRSGDLSVYWYQQSLDQGLQFLIQYYNGEERAKGNILERFSAQQFPDLHSELNLSSLELGDSALYFCASSETGTSGFYNEQFFGPGTRLTVL.

V usage is TRBV5-1 and J usage is TRBJ2-2; 14 nucleotides line up with TRBD2. V was clipped by 4 bases and J by 5 bases; unmatched bases: 4. Germline V CDR1 and CDR2: SGHRS, YFSETQ. This CDR3 is 16 amino acids long. CDR3 sequence reads: CASSGGTSGGTGELFF. In DNA, the CDR3 is TGCGCCAGCAGCGGCGGGACTAGCGGGGGAACCGGGGAGCTGTTTTTT.

This clone was seen only once. The V gene is TRBV5-1, the J gene TRBJ1-3, with 9 bases aligning to TRBD1. The CDR3 covers 13 residues. Trimming cost V 4 bases and J 8 bases; bases outside gene matches: 4. The germline CDR1 and CDR2 sequences are SGHRS and YFSETQ. The CDR3 sequence: CASSQGQGDTIYF. Here the CDR3 DNA reads TGCGCCAGCAGCCAGGGACAGGGAGACACCATATATTTT.

This chain uses TRBV18 with TRBJ1-3; possible D gene TRBD1, 5 bases. In germline, CDR1 is KGHSH, CDR2 LQKENI. V lost 2 bases and J 3 bases, leaving 14 bases between the germline ends. The CDR3 length is 16 residues. CDR3 nucleotides: TGTGCCAGCTCACCATGGGCATCAGGGTTTGGAAACACCATATATTTT. Its translation is CASSPWASGFGNTIYF.

The gene calls are TRBV30 and TRBJ2-5; TRBD2 agrees at 15 bases. Germline CDR1 reads GTSNPN; CDR2 reads SVGIG (reference sequence). The CDR3 runs 15 residues. V lost 4 bases and J lost 4; bases outside the gene matches: 4. CDR3 in DNA: TGTGCCTGGAAACCGGGACTAGCGGGAGGAGAGACCCAGTACTTC. It translates to CAWKPGLAGGETQYF. Complete variable domain (other parts from reference TRBV30 and TRBJ2-5): SQTIHQWPATLVQPVGSPLSLECTVEGTSNPNLYWYRQAAGRGLQLLFYSVGIGQISSEVPQNLSASRPQDRQFILSSKKLLLSDSGFYLCAWKPGLAGGETQYFGPGTRLLVL.

The CDR3 is CSASSPLQGNEQFF. As DNA, the CDR3 is TGCAGTGCTAGTAGTCCTTTGCAGGGTAATGAGCAGTTCTTC. V usage is TRBV20-1 and J usage is TRBJ2-1; perhaps TRBD1 as D (5 bases). V lost 3 bases and J lost 7, with 16 bases in between. The CDR3 length is 14 residues. Looked up from germline, CDR1 is DFQATT and CDR2 is SNEGSKA (reference sequence).